The 18 T cell receptor beta chains listed next were all sequenced from one sample in a study of human T cells and chemical hapten exposure. TCRdb ran MiXCR on the RACE reads and lists one entry per CDR3 protein. The table shows more than 80,000 distinct CDR3 sequences, with more than 10% occurring only once. Time point here: pre-sensitization, week 0. The treatment is: therapeutic diphenylcyclopropenone sensitization with weekly scalp DPC. The sequencing used whole blood, collected in connection with sensitization to the hapten diphenylcyclopropenone (DPC). The receptors shown here come from a woman aged 50 to 60 with alopecia areata. Some clones in this sample may be carry-over from other donors' samples.

This clonotype turned up a few times. J is TRBJ1-5 and V is TRBV2, with 9 bases fitting TRBD1. This CDR3 is built from 15 residues. Germline V gene lookup returns CDR1 SNHLY and CDR2 FYNNEI. The trim removed 5 bases at V and 2 bases at J, leaving 4 bases unmatched. CDR3 DNA: TGTGCCAGCAGTCGGACAGGGGTTGGCAATCAGCCCCAGCATTTT. This gives the protein CASSRTGVGNQPQHF.

The V call is TRBV29-1, the J call TRBJ1-1; D perhaps matches TRBD1 (6 bases). This CDR3 comprises 13 residues. The germline CDR1 and CDR2 sequences are SQVTM and ANQGSEA. V was trimmed by 5 bases and J by 5 bases, leaving 15 bases between them. This chain's CDR3 is CSVWVQGWTEAFF. The CDR3 coding sequence is TGCAGCGTTTGGGTACAGGGATGGACTGAAGCTTTCTTT. The whole variable domain, filled in from reference TRBV29-1 and TRBJ1-1, reads SAVISQKPSRDICQRGTSLTIQCQVDSQVTMMFWYRQQPGQSLTLIATANQGSEATYESGFVIDKFPISRPNLTFSTLTVSNMSPEDSSIYLCSVWVQGWTEAFFGQGTRLTVV.

In this sample, this clonotype turned up a few times. V usage is TRBV5-1 and J usage is TRBJ1-5; D is undetermined. Germline V gives CDR1 SGHRS, CDR2 YFSETQ. The CDR3 has 15 amino acids. The ends were cut back, 1 base at V and 4 bases at J, with 12 bases in the middle. The chain's CDR3 is CASSLTAAPNQPQHF. Here the CDR3 DNA reads TGCGCCAGCAGCTTGACGGCAGCCCCAAATCAGCCCCAGCATTTT.

There are many counts of this clonotype. The rearrangement joins TRBV7-9 to TRBJ2-7, with TRBD1 identical over 7 bases. Germline V gene lookup returns CDR1 SEHNR and CDR2 FQNEAQ (reference sequence). The CDR3 extends over 13 amino acids. The junction had 4 bases not matched to a gene; V was cut back by 6 bases and J by 2 bases. The CDR3 bases are TGTGCCAGCAGAAGGACAGGCGCCTACGAGCAGTACTTC. Protein sequence: CASRRTGAYEQYF.

The rearrangement links TRBV29-1 to TRBJ2-7, with D perhaps matching TRBD1 (5 bases). V lost 1 base to trimming and J lost 2 bases, with 9 bases between them. Germline V gene data show CDR1 as SQVTM and CDR2 as ANQGSEA. The CDR3 spans 13 residues. The CDR3 region has the DNA TGCAGCGTTGAAGGGCAGGGCGCCTACGAGCAGTACTTC. Translation: CSVEGQGAYEQYF.

The table lists this clonotype with a few counts. The chain links TRBV6-2 or TRBV6-3 to TRBJ2-3, with TRBD2 identical over 10 bases. The CDR3 spans 17 residues. The V gene end was trimmed by 6 bases and the J gene end by 0 bases; junction bases not matched to a gene: 9. Germline values: CDR1 MNHEY, CDR2 SVGEGT. CDR3 bases: TGTGCCAGCAGCTCCCGGACTAGCGGTACTAGCACAGATACGCAGTATTTT. Residues: CASSSRTSGTSTDTQYF.

In its sample, this clonotype was seen a few times. The rearrangement joins TRBV3-1 to TRBJ2-7; maybe TRBD1 (6 bases). CDR3 length equals 15 residues. Trimming took off 3 bases at V and 0 bases at J, with 12 bases between the two ends. From germline, CDR1 is LGHDT and CDR2 YNNKEL (reference sequence). This CDR3 is CASSHWTESSYEQYF. The CDR3, as DNA: TGTGCCAGCAGCCATTGGACAGAAAGCTCCTACGAGCAGTACTTC.

The chain couples TRBV29-1 to TRBJ2-1; 9 bases are shared with TRBD2. Unmatched junction bases numbered 5, after V lost 3 bases and J lost 5 bases. Germline V gene data show CDR1 as SQVTM and CDR2 as ANQGSEA. The CDR3 extends over 14 amino acids. The CDR3 here is CSVDSGSLNNEQFF. In DNA form, the CDR3 reads TGCAGCGTTGATAGCGGGAGCTTAAACAATGAGCAGTTCTTC.

For the CDR3, the DNA is TGTGCCAGCAGTTCCGGGACTAGCGGGGGGACCGAGCAGTACTTC. Protein: CASSSGTSGGTEQYF. J is TRBJ2-7 and V is TRBV28; TRBD2 matches 15 bases. V was pared by 4 bases and J by 6 bases, with 4 bases of the junction left unmatched. The CDR3 has 15 residues. Germline assignment: CDR1 MDHEN and CDR2 SYDVKM.

The CDR3 sequence: CASSIYPQPQHF. The CDR3 coding sequence is TGTGCCAGTAGTATATATCCTCAGCCCCAGCATTTT. V gene TRBV19 combines with J gene TRBJ1-5; no definite D call. Trimming removed 2 bases at V and 6 bases at J, with 5 bases between. Per germline, CDR1 LNHDA and CDR2 SQIVND (reference sequence). CDR3 length equals 12 residues.

The sample holds a few counts of this clonotype. V is TRBV7-9 and J is TRBJ2-7; weak D call: TRBD1 (5 bases). Trimming shortened V by 4 bases and J by 5 bases, and 15 bases separated the two germline ends. The CDR3 extends over 14 amino acids. CDR1 is SEHNR, CDR2 FQNEAQ, per germline (reference sequence). The CDR3 sequence: CASSSGKGQDEQYF. In nucleotides, the CDR3 is TGTGCCAGCAGCTCCGGAAAGGGGCAGGACGAGCAGTACTTC.

This clonotype has just a few counts. V is TRBV12-3 or TRBV12-4 and J is TRBJ1-2; D is undetermined. This CDR3 is built from 11 residues. The V gene lost 4 bases and the J gene lost 5 bases, with 5 bases spanning the gap. The DNA of the CDR3 is TGTGCCAGCAGTTCGGGGTATGGCTACACCTTC. Encoded protein: CASSSGYGYTF.

The chain couples TRBV12-3 or TRBV12-4 to TRBJ2-4; the match to TRBD1 covers 10 bases. V shed 0 bases, J shed 6 bases, and the junction held 2 bases outside the gene matches. The CDR3 totals 15 residues. The DNA for the CDR3 is TGTGCCAGCAGTTTAGCCGGGACAGGGGCAAACATTCAGTACTTC. Translating gives CASSLAGTGANIQYF.

The chain combines TRBV6-5 with TRBJ1-5; 7 bases agree with TRBD1. V shed 5 bases and J 4 bases; nucleotides not matched to a gene: 2. This CDR3 contains 13 residues. Germline values: CDR1 MNHEY, CDR2 SVGAGI. The DNA for the CDR3 is TGTGCCAGCAGTACACAGGGGAATCAGCCCCAGCATTTT. Encoded protein: CASSTQGNQPQHF.

This clonotype was seen more than once but under ten times. The CDR3 here is CASSYSGVNYGYTF. CDR3 DNA sequence: TGTGCCAGCAGTTATTCCGGGGTTAACTATGGCTACACCTTC. The chain uses TRBV6-5 and TRBJ1-2; D gene unclear. The length of the CDR3 is 14 residues. Trimming removed 3 bases from V and 1 base from J, with 9 bases in between. The V gene's germline CDR1 is MNHEY and CDR2 SVGAGI.

This clonotype was detected only a few times. The V gene is TRBV6-1, the J gene TRBJ1-1; D not resolved. The CDR3 is 13 residues long. In germline, CDR1 is MNHNS, CDR2 SASEGT. V lost 8 bases and J lost 3, with 13 bases in between. CDR3 sequence reads: CASQFYEYTEAFF. The CDR3 region has the DNA TGTGCCAGCCAGTTCTACGAGTACACTGAAGCTTTCTTT.

This clonotype came up a few times. The rearrangement links TRBV5-4 to TRBJ2-7, with D perhaps matching TRBD1 or TRBD2 (6 bases each). CDR1 SGHNT and CDR2 YYREEE come from the germline V gene (reference sequence). CDR3 size: 14 residues. V lost 0 bases and J lost 2, with 9 bases in between. CDR3 loop: CASSLAGATYEQYF. The CDR3 bases are TGTGCCAGCAGCTTGGCGGGGGCGACCTACGAGCAGTACTTC.

The CDR3: CASSLSVGQGQETQYF. The DNA of the CDR3 is TGTGCCAGCAGTTTATCTGTGGGTCAGGGACAAGAGACCCAGTACTTC. The chain joins TRBV12-3 or TRBV12-4 to TRBJ2-5, with D possibly matching TRBD1 (5 bases). This CDR3 has 16 amino acids. V lost 2 bases and J 2 bases, leaving 15 bases between the germline ends.